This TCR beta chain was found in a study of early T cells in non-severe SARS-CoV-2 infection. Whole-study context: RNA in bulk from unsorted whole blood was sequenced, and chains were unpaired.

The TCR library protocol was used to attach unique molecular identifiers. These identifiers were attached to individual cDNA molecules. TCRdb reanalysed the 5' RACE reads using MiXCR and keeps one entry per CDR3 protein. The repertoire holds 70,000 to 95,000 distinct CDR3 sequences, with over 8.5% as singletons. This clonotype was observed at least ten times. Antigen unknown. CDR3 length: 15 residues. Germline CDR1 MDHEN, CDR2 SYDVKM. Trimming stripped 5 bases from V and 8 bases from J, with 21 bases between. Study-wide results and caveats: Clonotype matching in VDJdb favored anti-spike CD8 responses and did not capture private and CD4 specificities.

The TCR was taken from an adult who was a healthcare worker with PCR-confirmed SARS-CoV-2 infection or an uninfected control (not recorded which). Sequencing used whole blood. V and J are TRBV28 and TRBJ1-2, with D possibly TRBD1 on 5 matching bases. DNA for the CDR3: TGTGCCAGCAGTGAAAACCGGGGCGCCGGAAAGGGCTACACCTTC. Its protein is CASSENRGAGKGYTF.